This entry is about one T cell receptor beta chain. Its antigen is unidentified. This specimen comes from a study of T cell repertoires in urothelial bladder cancer. Study in general: Of 11 to 13 resected lesions, three were cT2 or greater. General study points: In carcinoma specimens, a single clone made up to roughly 15% of infiltrating lymphocytes. Benign specimens held more T cells than urothelial carcinoma specimens.

Method: immunoSEQ multiplex PCR; TCRdb's copy keeps in-frame clones and lacks some. The table shows about 13,000 clones, with 60% to 75% occurring only once. The V gene lost 4 bases and the J gene lost 8 bases, with 6 bases spanning the gap. This CDR3 has 11 residues. Germline V gives CDR1 LNHDA, CDR2 SQIVND (reference sequence). Sequencing was performed on tumor-infiltrating cells from bladder cancer. The sequence was obtained from a human donor with urothelial carcinoma. This chain connects TRBV19 to TRBJ1-3; no clear D gene. The CDR3 loop is CASSTADTIYF. The CDR3 DNA reads as TGTGCCAGTAGTACCGCGGACACCATATATTTT.